This TCR beta chain was sequenced for a study of T cells after posttransplantation cyclophosphamide. Libraries were prepared by immunoSEQ multiplex PCR; TCRdb keeps only in-frame clonotypes and omits some of them. This repertoire holds about 14,000 clones, and none appear only once. This CDR3 region has 16 residues. Germline assignment: CDR1 MGHRA and CDR2 YSYEKL. V gave up 4 bases and J gave up 1 base; unmatched junction bases: 8. As to this clone: Its antigen is not known.

Treatment was busulfan-fludarabine conditioning, a marrow graft, and cyclophosphamide on days +3 and +4. Study observations and caveats: Blood and skin or GI T cell repertoires showed limited TRB overlap. Recipient CMV seropositivity and CMV reactivation strongly tracked TRB clonality.

Here the sequenced sample was PBMCs, taken approximately 1,200 days after allogeneic stem cell transplant with posttransplant cyclophosphamide. The TCR was taken from a female patient between 35 and 55 years old who received an allogeneic stem cell transplant from a related donor, was CMV-positive, and had no GVHD. Some T cells may have originated in the graft donor. This chain joins TRBV4-1 and TRBJ1-1, with 8 nucleotides matching TRBD1. CDR3 bases: TGCGCCAGCAGCCCGATGGCAGGGGGCCCGAACACTGAAGCTTTCTTT. It translates to CASSPMAGGPNTEAFF.